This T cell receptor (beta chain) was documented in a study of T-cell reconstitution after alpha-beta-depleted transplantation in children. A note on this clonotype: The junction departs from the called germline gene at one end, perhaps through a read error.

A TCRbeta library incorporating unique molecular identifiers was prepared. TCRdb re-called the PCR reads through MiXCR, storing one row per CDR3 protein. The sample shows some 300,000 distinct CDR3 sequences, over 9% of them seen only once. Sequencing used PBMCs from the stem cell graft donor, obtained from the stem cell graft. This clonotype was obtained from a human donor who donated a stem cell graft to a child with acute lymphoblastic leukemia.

This CDR3 reads CSSTGGGEEGPSNEQFF. The DNA of the CDR3 is TGCTCCAGCACCGGGGGAGGGGAGGAGGGGCCCAGCAATGAGCAGTTCTTC. The rearrangement uses TRBV10-1 and TRBJ2-1; 7 bases map to TRBD2. Germline lookup yields CDR1 WNHNN and CDR2 SYGVQD (reference sequence). This CDR3 comprises 17 residues.